This T cell receptor beta chain was identified during a study of spatial heterogeneity in lung cancer. Findings and limits, study-wide: Expanded alpha and beta TCR counts within tumors tracked tumor mutation counts.

V was pared by 4 bases and J by 1 base, with 4 bases of the junction left unmatched. This CDR3 comprises 15 residues. CDR1 and CDR2 (germline): SGDLS, YYNGEE. MiXCR, run by TCRdb on the 5' RACE reads, gives a single entry per CDR3 protein. The table has just under 9,500 distinct CDR3 sequences, approximately 8.2% seen once. Within the sample, this clonotype is medium-sized (0.01 to 0.1%). Its target is unknown. The time point was: sample taken at primary tumor resection. The TCR sequence derives from a male donor with early-stage non-small cell lung cancer. V usage is TRBV9 and J usage is TRBJ2-3; 9 bases are a match to TRBD2. Specimen: lung tumor tissue, collected at surgery. DNA of the CDR3: TGTGCCAGCAGCCTCCAGCGGGAGGGCACAGATACGCAGTATTTT. Protein sequence: CASSLQREGTDTQYF.